Each of the 27 T cell receptor beta chains below was sequenced from the same sample in a study of beta chain features in type 1 diabetes. Since all of the isolated RNA was reverse transcribed, expressed TCRB transcripts were what got sequenced. TCRdb's copy holds only in-frame clones and misses some; the assay was immunoSEQ multiplex PCR. The repertoire has 350,000 to 450,000 clones, 11% to 15% of them found once; the top ten carry around 0.035%. Material for sequencing was naive CD4+ T cells from blood. These TCRs come from a man younger than 45 in good health.

Only a few counts were recorded for this clone. V and J are TRBV25-1 and TRBJ2-7; tentative D call: TRBD1 (5 bases). The V gene lost 5 bases and the J gene lost 4 bases, with 12 bases spanning the gap. CDR1 and CDR2 from the germline V gene are MGHDK and SYGVNS. The CDR3 has 13 residues. CDR3 region: CASSRLGQYEQYF. CDR3 coding DNA: TGTGCCAGCAGTCGTCTGGGGCAGTACGAGCAGTACTTC.

This sequence joins TRBV9 and TRBJ2-5; D call uncertain. CDR3 length equals 14 residues. Germline V CDR1 and CDR2: SGDLS, YYNGEE. V gave up 0 bases and J gave up 5 bases, with 11 bases separating them. The CDR3 spells CASSVVSGQETQYF. The CDR3 DNA is TGTGCCAGCAGCGTAGTATCAGGTCAGGAGACCCAGTACTTC. Full variable domain (remainder filled in from reference TRBV9 and TRBJ2-5): DSGVTQTPKHLITATGQRVTLRCSPRSGDLSVYWYQQSLDQGLQFLIQYYNGEERAKGNILERFSAQQFPDLHSELNLSSLELGDSALYFCASSVVSGQETQYFGPGTRLLVL.

This clone occurred a few times. V is TRBV11-2 and J is TRBJ2-7; 9 bases align to TRBD2. The CDR3 is 18 residues long. Germline-derived CDR1 and CDR2 are SGHAT and FQNNGV. J was trimmed by 5 bases and V by 2 bases; bases with no gene match: 16. The chain's CDR3 is CASSLPARLAGRENEQYF. The CDR3, as DNA: TGTGCCAGCAGCTTACCAGCCCGCCTAGCGGGGAGGGAAAACGAGCAGTACTTC.

CDR3 amino acids: CASSLSPLGGRQFF. CDR3 bases: TGTGCCAGCAGTTTATCCCCCCTTGGCGGGAGGCAGTTCTTC. The V and J genes are TRBV28 and TRBJ2-1; TRBD2 matches 7 bases. CDR3 length: 14 residues. Germline CDR1 MDHEN, CDR2 SYDVKM. The V segment lost 1 base and the J segment 12 bases; nucleotides outside the gene matches: 9.

This clone was seen more than once but under ten times. The chain recombines TRBV5-1 with TRBJ2-1; 13 positions match TRBD2. In germline, CDR1 is SGHRS, CDR2 YFSETQ. With V trimmed by 0 bases and J by 8 bases, 2 bases remained unmatched. This CDR3 contains 15 residues. CDR3 in amino acids: CASSLGGLAGDEQFF. CDR3 nucleotides: TGCGCCAGCAGCTTGGGAGGACTAGCGGGGGATGAGCAGTTCTTC.

This clone was detected a few times. The chain has TRBV7-9 and TRBJ2-1, with 7 bases matching TRBD1. The CDR3 is 18 amino acids. Trimming at V came to 0 bases and at J to 4 bases, leaving 12 bases not matched to a gene. CDR1 is SEHNR, CDR2 FQNEAQ, per germline (reference sequence). Here the CDR3 DNA reads TGTGCCAGCAGCTTAGCGCTAATCAGACAGGGAAGGTACAATGAGCAGTTCTTC. This codes for CASSLALIRQGRYNEQFF.

A few counts support this clone. V gene TRBV28 combines with J gene TRBJ2-5; unclear D gene. The germline V and J ends were trimmed by 7 bases and 4 bases, with 19 bases remaining between them. The V gene's germline CDR1 is MDHEN and CDR2 SYDVKM. CDR3 length equals 15 residues. Here the CDR3 DNA reads TGTGCCAGCACCCCCTCGGCCCTATTGGGAGAGACCCAGTACTTC. This encodes CASTPSALLGETQYF.

This clone came up a few times. This rearrangement joins TRBV19 to TRBJ1-2; tentatively, D is TRBD1 (5 bases). Germline CDR1 is LNHDA and CDR2 is SQIVND (reference sequence). The ends were cut back, 11 bases at V and 8 bases at J, with 21 bases in the middle. CDR3 length: 13 residues. The CDR3 sequence is CACQPGRHSGYTF. The CDR3 region has the DNA TGTGCCTGCCAGCCGGGACGCCATTCGGGCTACACCTTC.

This clone was seen a handful of times. The chain combines TRBV7-9 with TRBJ2-5; 7 bases are shared with TRBD1. The CDR3 consists of 13 residues. Germline CDR1 is SEHNR and CDR2 is FQNEAQ (reference sequence). V dropped 5 bases and J dropped 5; count of bases not matched to a gene: 5. CDR3 DNA sequence: TGTGCCAGCAGCGTGGGACAGAGGGAGACCCAGTACTTC. It translates to CASSVGQRETQYF.

This clone has more than one count but fewer than ten. This chain links TRBV23-1 with TRBJ2-7; TRBD1 might be the D (5 bases). TRBV23-1 is an ORF, with its function uncertain. V gave up 6 bases and J gave up 5 bases, with 11 bases separating them. The length of the CDR3 is 12 residues. Here the CDR3 DNA reads TGCGCCAGCAGCGCGACAGAACACGAGCAGTACTTC. Protein sequence: CASSATEHEQYF.

There are a few counts of this clone. The CDR3 sequence: CASRDQDRNTEAFF. The CDR3 DNA is TGTGCCAGCAGGGATCAGGACAGGAACACTGAAGCTTTCTTT. The chain combines TRBV7-9 with TRBJ1-1, with D possibly matching TRBD1 (6 bases). Trimming removed 6 bases at V and 1 base at J, with 12 bases between. Germline V CDR1 and CDR2: SEHNR, FQNEAQ (reference sequence). The CDR3 sequence is 14 residues long.

The V call is TRBV6-6, the J call TRBJ2-5; the match to TRBD1 covers 9 bases. Germline CDR1 MNHNY, CDR2 SVGAGI (reference sequence). The CDR3 contains 14 residues. V shed 2 bases, J shed 4 bases, and the junction held 2 bases outside the gene matches. The CDR3 protein is CASSYTGGGETQYF. CDR3 in DNA: TGTGCCAGCAGTTACACAGGGGGCGGAGAGACCCAGTACTTC.

This clone has only a few counts. V usage is TRBV9 and J usage is TRBJ1-2; possibly TRBD1 for D (6 bases). V lost 0 bases and J 6 bases, leaving 15 bases between the germline ends. Looked up from germline, CDR1 is SGDLS and CDR2 is YYNGEE. This CDR3 is 15 amino acids long. The chain's CDR3 is CASSVGTGYVHGYTF. The CDR3 nucleotides are TGTGCCAGCAGCGTAGGTACAGGGTACGTCCATGGCTACACCTTC.

The chain joins TRBV9 to TRBJ1-6, with TRBD1 as a possible D gene (5 bases). V shed 4 bases and J shed 9 bases, with 17 bases lying between them. This CDR3 has 15 residues. Germline V lookup: CDR1 SGDLS, CDR2 YYNGEE. The CDR3 loop is CASSLEGQGGSPLHF. CDR3 bases: TGTGCCAGCAGCCTGGAGGGGCAGGGAGGTTCACCCCTCCACTTT.

A few counts support this clone. V usage is TRBV2 and J usage is TRBJ2-5; the D gene is possibly TRBD1 (6 bases). The CDR3 is 13 amino acids. Trimming removed 5 bases from V and 2 bases from J, with 9 bases in between. Germline CDR1 is SNHLY and CDR2 is FYNNEI. DNA of the CDR3: TGTGCCAGCAGTCAACAGGGTCAAGAGACCCAGTACTTC. Translating gives CASSQQGQETQYF.

With respect to this clone: This sequence is one base from a far larger clone and is likely a read error. CDR3 region: CASSFGETQYF. The CDR3 DNA follows: TGTGCCAGCAGCTTCGGGGAGACCCAGTACTTC. V usage is TRBV7-6 and J usage is TRBJ2-5; D is unclear. Trimming took off 3 bases at V and 5 bases at J, with 4 bases between the two ends. The CDR3 loop spans 11 amino acids. Looked up from germline, CDR1 is SGHVS and CDR2 is FNYEAQ.

The chain is built from TRBV7-8 and TRBJ1-5; possibly TRBD1 for D (5 bases). CDR1 is SGHVS, CDR2 FQNEAQ, per germline. CDR3 length equals 14 residues. V lost 1 base to trimming and J lost 3 bases, with 7 bases between them. CDR3 nucleotide sequence: TGTGCCAGCAGCTTAGAACAGGTCAATCAGCCCCAGCATTTT. Translating gives CASSLEQVNQPQHF.

V usage is TRBV4-3 and J usage is TRBJ2-1, with D possibly being TRBD1 (6 bases). With 3 bases removed from V and 5 bases from J, the gap between germline ends came to 17 bases. The CDR3 extends over 16 amino acids. CDR1 is LGHNA and CDR2 is YSLEER in the germline V gene. CDR3 sequence: CASSHSGTRLNNEQFF. The CDR3 bases are TGCGCCAGCAGCCACTCCGGGACACGGCTTAACAATGAGCAGTTCTTC.

This clone has a handful of counts. V is TRBV4-1 and J is TRBJ2-4, with 9 bases fitting TRBD1. The germline CDR1 and CDR2 sequences are MGHRA and YSYEKL. CDR3 length equals 18 residues. Germline trimming cut 1 base from V and 4 bases from J; bases unmatched to any gene: 11. The chain's CDR3 is CASSQGELRGQGKNIQYF. In nucleotides, the CDR3 is TGCGCCAGCAGCCAAGGAGAATTGCGGGGACAGGGAAAAAACATTCAGTACTTC.

This clone was seen more than once but under ten times. V gene TRBV9 combines with J gene TRBJ2-1; 8 bases line up with TRBD2. There are 16 residues in the CDR3. Per the germline V gene, CDR1 is SGDLS and CDR2 is YYNGEE. Trimming took 7 bases from V and 6 from J; bases not matched to a gene: 15. CDR3 amino acids: CASASGGPHVVNEQFF. CDR3 bases: TGTGCCAGCGCATCGGGAGGGCCTCATGTTGTCAATGAGCAGTTCTTC.

There are a few counts of this clone. This sequence joins TRBV30 and TRBJ1-3; D possibly corresponds to TRBD1 (5 bases). In germline, CDR1 is GTSNPN, CDR2 SVGIG (reference sequence). V lost 4 bases and J 4 bases, leaving 11 bases between the germline ends. This CDR3 has 13 residues. CDR3 nucleotide sequence: TGTGCCTGGATAAGGGGCCCCGGAAACACCATATATTTT. Translated, it gives CAWIRGPGNTIYF.

This clone was counted only a few times. The chain employs TRBV6-6 and TRBJ1-3; maybe TRBD1 (6 bases). Germline-derived CDR1 and CDR2 are MNHNY and SVGAGI (reference sequence). The V end was cut by 5 bases, the J end by 0 bases, with 14 bases between. The CDR3 consists of 16 residues. The CDR3 protein is CASSRGARLSGNTIYF. CDR3 nucleotides: TGTGCCAGCAGTCGGGGGGCTCGACTCTCTGGAAACACCATATATTTT.

The chain couples TRBV2 to TRBJ2-1; D gene ambiguous. This CDR3 contains 12 residues. The germline gives CDR1 SNHLY, CDR2 FYNNEI. V was pared by 4 bases and J by 11 bases, with 12 bases between. The CDR3 spells CASSALNRQQFF. Here the CDR3 DNA reads TGTGCCAGCAGTGCATTGAATAGACAGCAGTTCTTC.

The chain has TRBV18 and TRBJ2-5; 11 bases agree with TRBD2. J lost 5 bases, V lost 1 base, and 0 bases had no gene match. The CDR3 is made up of 14 amino acids. Looked up from germline, CDR1 is KGHSH and CDR2 is LQKENI. CDR3 sequence reads: CASSPLAGGETQYF. The CDR3 DNA is TGTGCCAGCTCACCACTAGCGGGAGGGGAGACCCAGTACTTC.

The V and J genes are TRBV7-2 and TRBJ2-3; 7 bases fit TRBD2. This CDR3 has 14 residues. In germline, CDR1 is SGHTA, CDR2 FQGNSA. Unmatched junction bases numbered 2, after V lost 1 base and J lost 4 bases. CDR3: CASSLERGSDTQYF. In DNA form, the CDR3 reads TGTGCCAGCAGCTTAGAGCGGGGATCAGATACGCAGTATTTT.

This clone was seen only a few times. The same CDR3 can be traced to other DNA sequences in this sample. The gene calls are TRBV6-5 and TRBJ2-1; D uncertain. The germline gives CDR1 MNHEY, CDR2 SVGAGI. This CDR3 spans 11 amino acids. V was trimmed by 6 bases and J by 6 bases, leaving 6 bases between them. This chain's CDR3 is CASRAGNEQFF. DNA of the CDR3: TGTGCCAGCAGGGCAGGCAATGAGCAGTTCTTC.

J is TRBJ2-7 and V is TRBV7-9; TRBD2 is a possible D gene (5 bases). V lost 5 bases, J lost 2 bases, and 19 bases lay in between. The CDR3 runs 16 residues. Germline CDR1 and CDR2: SEHNR and FQNEAQ (reference sequence). Here the CDR3 reads CASSPTGLPKTYEQYV. The CDR3 DNA sequence: TGTGCCAGCAGCCCCACCGGACTCCCGAAAACCTACGAGCAGTACGTC.